The following is a T cell receptor (beta chain) sequence with its context. Antigen: not known. Unstimulated Tregs (CD4+CD25+CD127-) and CD4+CD25- non-Tregs were sorted from PBMCs. The record originates from a study of Tregs in tolerant kidney transplant recipients. Whole-study findings and limits: The small number of patients limits these findings pending further validation. Biological reproducibility was not directly addressed in this study. Tregs expanded with activated donor B cells seemed most donor-specific.

The protocol was immunoSEQ multiplex PCR, while the TCRdb copy is restricted to in-frame clones and leaves out a portion. Found here are under 300,000 clones, 80% to 85% of them singletons; the top ten hold roughly 0.67%. The germline gives CDR1 SGHTA, CDR2 FQGNSA. The CDR3 runs 16 residues. The V and J ends lost 5 bases and 4 bases respectively, with 17 bases between them. V is TRBV7-2 and J is TRBJ1-4; TRBD1 is a possible D gene (5 bases). Sequenced input: CD4+ T cells from blood. The source of this sequence is a human donor in good health. The CDR3 region is CASSTQGGVLNEKLFF. The CDR3 DNA sequence: TGTGCCAGCAGCACGCAGGGAGGGGTGCTTAATGAAAAACTGTTTTTT. Drawing the rest from reference TRBV7-2 and TRBJ1-4, the complete variable domain is GAGVSQSPSNKVTEKGKDVELRCDPISGHTALYWYRQSLGQGLEFLIYFQGNSAPDKSGLPSDRFSAERTGGSVSTLTIQRTQQEDSAVYLCASSTQGGVLNEKLFFGSGTQLSVL.